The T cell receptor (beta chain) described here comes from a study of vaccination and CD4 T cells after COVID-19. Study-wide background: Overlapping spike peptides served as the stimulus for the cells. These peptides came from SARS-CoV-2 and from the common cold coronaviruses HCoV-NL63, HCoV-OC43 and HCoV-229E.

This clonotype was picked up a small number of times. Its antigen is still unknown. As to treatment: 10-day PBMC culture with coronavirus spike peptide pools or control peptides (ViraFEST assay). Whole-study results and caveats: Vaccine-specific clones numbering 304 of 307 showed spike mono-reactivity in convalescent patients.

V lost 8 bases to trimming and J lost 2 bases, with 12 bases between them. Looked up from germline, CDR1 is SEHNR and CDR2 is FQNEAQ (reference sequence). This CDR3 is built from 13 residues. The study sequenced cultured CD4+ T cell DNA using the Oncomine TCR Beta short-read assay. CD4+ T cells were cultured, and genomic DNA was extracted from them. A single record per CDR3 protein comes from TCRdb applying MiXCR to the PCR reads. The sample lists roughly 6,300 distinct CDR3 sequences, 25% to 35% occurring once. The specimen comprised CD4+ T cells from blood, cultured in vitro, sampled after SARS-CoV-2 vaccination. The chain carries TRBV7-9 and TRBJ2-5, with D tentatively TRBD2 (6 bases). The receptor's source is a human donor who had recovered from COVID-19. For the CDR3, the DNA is TGTGCCAGCGGGTTCGCGGGGCAAGAGACCCAGTACTTC. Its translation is CASGFAGQETQYF.